The T cell receptor beta chain under discussion was sequenced for a study of blood T cell repertoires in COVID-19. Study details: From T cells, B-cell-depleted T cells, or PBMCs came the material, which was cDNA or gDNA.

Sequenced by immunoSEQ multiplex PCR; TCRdb stores in-frame clones only, minus some. The table shows 45,000 to 60,000 clones, with about 89% occurring only once. The germline CDR1 and CDR2 sequences are SQVTM and ANQGSEA. V was shortened by 4 bases and J by 1 base, with 12 bases between the two germline ends. The CDR3 length is 14 residues. The sequence came from a man in his sixties with active or convalescent COVID-19. The chain couples TRBV29-1 to TRBJ2-3, with D tentatively TRBD2 (6 bases). The source material was peripheral blood. The CDR3 protein is CSVVLSGGTDTQYF. CDR3 in DNA: TGCAGCGTTGTTTTGTCGGGGGGCACAGATACGCAGTATTTT.